This note documents a single T cell receptor beta chain sequence. As yet, its antigen is unknown. The sample comes from a study of vaccination and CD4 T cells after COVID-19. About the study: Six males and four females, two Hispanic, made up the convalescents. Post-vaccine sample collection happened at a median of approximately 74 days after dose two, ranging 14 to 241.

Treatment indicated: approximately 9-day PBMC culture with coronavirus spike peptide pools or control peptides (ViraFEST assay). Points from the study as a whole: The authors studied relatively few convalescent patients and analyzed no early post-infection timepoints.

An Oncomine TCR Beta short-read assay was used to sequence the DNA from cultured CD4+ T cells. In TCRdb, the PCR reads were re-called with MiXCR into one record per CDR3 protein. The sample lists nearly 25,000 distinct CDR3 sequences, 62% occurring once. CDR3 length: 15 amino acids. The V and J ends lost 2 bases and 3 bases respectively, with 10 bases between them. Germline loops: CDR1 MNHNS, CDR2 SASEGT. V gene TRBV6-1 combines with J gene TRBJ1-4; D not resolved. The sequenced material came from CD4+ T cells from blood, cultured in vitro. This TCR derives from a human donor who had recovered from COVID-19. The CDR3 DNA sequence: TGTGCCAGCAGTGAATATCAGGCGCCTAATGAAAAACTGTTTTTT. Residues: CASSEYQAPNEKLFF.